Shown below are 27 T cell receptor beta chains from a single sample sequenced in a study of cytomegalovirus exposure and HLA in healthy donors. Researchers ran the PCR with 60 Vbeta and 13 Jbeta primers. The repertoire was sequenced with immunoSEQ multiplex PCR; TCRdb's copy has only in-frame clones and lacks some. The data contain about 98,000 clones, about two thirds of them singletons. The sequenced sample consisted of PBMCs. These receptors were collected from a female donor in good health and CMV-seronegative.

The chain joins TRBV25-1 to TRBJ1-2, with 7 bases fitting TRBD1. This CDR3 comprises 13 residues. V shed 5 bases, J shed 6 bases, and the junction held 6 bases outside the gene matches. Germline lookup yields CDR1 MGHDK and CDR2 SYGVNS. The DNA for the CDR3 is TGTGCCAGCAGTTCTTATACAGGGGATGGCTACACCTTC. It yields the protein CASSSYTGDGYTF.

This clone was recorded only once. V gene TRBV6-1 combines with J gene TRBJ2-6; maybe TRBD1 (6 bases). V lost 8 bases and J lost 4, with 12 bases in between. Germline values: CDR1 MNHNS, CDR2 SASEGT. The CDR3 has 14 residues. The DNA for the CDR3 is TGTGCCAGCCGTTTACAGGGAGGGGCCAACGTCCTGACTTTC. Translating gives CASRLQGGANVLTF.

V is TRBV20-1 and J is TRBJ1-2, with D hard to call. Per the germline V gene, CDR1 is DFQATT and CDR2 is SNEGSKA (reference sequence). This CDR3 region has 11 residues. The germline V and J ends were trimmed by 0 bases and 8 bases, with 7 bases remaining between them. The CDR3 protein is CSARDEVGYTF. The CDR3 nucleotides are TGCAGTGCTAGAGATGAGGTCGGCTACACCTTC.

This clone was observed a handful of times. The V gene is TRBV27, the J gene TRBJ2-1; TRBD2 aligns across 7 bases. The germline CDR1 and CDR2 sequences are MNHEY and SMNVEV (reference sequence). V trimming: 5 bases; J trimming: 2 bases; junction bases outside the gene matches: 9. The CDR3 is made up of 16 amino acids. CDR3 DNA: TGTGCCAGCAGTGGAAGACTAGCTAGGGCCTACAATGAGCAGTTCTTC. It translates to CASSGRLARAYNEQFF.

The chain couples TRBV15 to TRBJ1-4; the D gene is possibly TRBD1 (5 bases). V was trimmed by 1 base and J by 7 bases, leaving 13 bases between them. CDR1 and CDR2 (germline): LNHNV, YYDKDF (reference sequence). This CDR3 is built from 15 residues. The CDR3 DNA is TGTGCCACCAGCAGAGGGGGGGGTTCGGGTGAAAAACTGTTTTTT. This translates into CATSRGGGSGEKLFF.

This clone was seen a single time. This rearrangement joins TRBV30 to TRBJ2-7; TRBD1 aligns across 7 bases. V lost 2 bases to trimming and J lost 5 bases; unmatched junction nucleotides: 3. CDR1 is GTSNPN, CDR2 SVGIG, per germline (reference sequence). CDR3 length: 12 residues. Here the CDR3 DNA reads TGTGCCTGGAGTACCACAGGGGACGAGCAGTACTTC. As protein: CAWSTTGDEQYF.

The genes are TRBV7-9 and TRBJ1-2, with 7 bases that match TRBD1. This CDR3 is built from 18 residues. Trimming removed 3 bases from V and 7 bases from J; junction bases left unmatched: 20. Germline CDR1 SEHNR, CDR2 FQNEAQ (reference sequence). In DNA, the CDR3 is TGTGCCAGCAGCTTCTCCCCCCACGGACAGGCGGGTCTGGGTGGCTACACCTTC. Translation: CASSFSPHGQAGLGGYTF. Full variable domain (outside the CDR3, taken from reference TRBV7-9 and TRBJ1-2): DTGVSQNPRHKITKRGQNVTFRCDPISEHNRLYWYRQTLGQGPEFLTYFQNEAQLEKSRLLSDRFSAERPKGSFSTLEIQRTEQGDSAMYLCASSFSPHGQAGLGGYTFGSGTRLTVV.

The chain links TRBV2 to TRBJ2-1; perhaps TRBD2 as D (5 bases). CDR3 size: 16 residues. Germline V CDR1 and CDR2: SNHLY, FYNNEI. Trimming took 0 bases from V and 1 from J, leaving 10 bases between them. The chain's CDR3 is CASSEAWRVSYNEQFF. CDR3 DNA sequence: TGTGCCAGCAGTGAAGCGTGGCGGGTGTCCTACAATGAGCAGTTCTTC.

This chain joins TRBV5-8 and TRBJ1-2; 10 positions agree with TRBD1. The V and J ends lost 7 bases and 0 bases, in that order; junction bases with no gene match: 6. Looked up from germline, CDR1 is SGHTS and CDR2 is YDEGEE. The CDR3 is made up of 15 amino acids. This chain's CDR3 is CASGRDRGSNYGYTF. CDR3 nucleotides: TGTGCCAGCGGACGGGACAGGGGTTCTAACTATGGCTACACCTTC.

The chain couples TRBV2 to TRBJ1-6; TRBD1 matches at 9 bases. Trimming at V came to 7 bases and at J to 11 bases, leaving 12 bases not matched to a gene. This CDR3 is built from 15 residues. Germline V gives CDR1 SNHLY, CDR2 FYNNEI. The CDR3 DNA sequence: TGTGCCAGCACTATACTTGGACAGGGGACCCCACCCCTCCACTTT. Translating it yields CASTILGQGTPPLHF.

The CDR3 reads CASSDLTSDQETQYF. The CDR3 DNA follows: TGTGCCAGCAGCGACCTTACTAGCGACCAAGAGACCCAGTACTTC. The chain is built from TRBV7-9 and TRBJ2-5, with 7 bases identical to TRBD2. The CDR3 runs 15 residues. Unmatched junction bases numbered 6, after V lost 5 bases and J lost 0 bases. The germline V gene encodes CDR1 SEHNR and CDR2 FQNEAQ (reference sequence).

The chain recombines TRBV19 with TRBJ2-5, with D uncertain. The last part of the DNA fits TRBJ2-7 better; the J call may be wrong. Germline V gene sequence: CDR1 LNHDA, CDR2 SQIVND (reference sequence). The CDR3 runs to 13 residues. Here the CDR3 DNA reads TGTGCCAGTAGTGCCGGCCAGGCTTACGAGCAGTACTTC. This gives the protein CASSAGQAYEQYF.

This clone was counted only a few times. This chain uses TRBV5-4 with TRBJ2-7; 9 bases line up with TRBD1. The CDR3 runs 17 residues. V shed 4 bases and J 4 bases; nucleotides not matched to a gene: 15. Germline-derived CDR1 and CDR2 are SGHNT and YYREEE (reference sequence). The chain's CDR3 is CASSLLTSGTGIYEQYF. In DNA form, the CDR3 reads TGTGCCAGCAGCCTACTGACATCCGGGACAGGGATTTACGAGCAGTACTTC.

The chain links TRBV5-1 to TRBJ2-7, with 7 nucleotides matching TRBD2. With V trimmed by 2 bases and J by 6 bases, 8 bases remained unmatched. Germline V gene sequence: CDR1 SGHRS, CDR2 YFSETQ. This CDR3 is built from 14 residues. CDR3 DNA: TGCGCCAGCAGCTTCGGGACGGGGGGAGGCGAGCAGTACTTC. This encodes CASSFGTGGGEQYF.

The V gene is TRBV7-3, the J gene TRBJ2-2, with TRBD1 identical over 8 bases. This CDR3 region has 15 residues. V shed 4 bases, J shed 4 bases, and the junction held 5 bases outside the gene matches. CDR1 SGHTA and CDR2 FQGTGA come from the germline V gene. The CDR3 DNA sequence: TGTGCCAGCAGCTACAGGACAGGGCCCACCGGGGAGCTGTTTTTT. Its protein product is CASSYRTGPTGELFF.

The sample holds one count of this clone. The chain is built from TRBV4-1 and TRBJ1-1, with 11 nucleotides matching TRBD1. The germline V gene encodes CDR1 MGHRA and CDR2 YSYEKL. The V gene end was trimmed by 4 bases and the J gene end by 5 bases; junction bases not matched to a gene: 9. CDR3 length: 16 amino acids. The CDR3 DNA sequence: TGCGCCAGCAGCCGGGGTTCGGGACAGGGGGATACTGAAGCTTTCTTT. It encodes CASSRGSGQGDTEAFF.

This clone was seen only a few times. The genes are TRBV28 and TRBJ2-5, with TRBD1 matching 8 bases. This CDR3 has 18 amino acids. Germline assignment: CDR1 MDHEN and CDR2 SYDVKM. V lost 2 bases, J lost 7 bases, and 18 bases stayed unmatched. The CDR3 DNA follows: TGTGCCAGCAGTTTAGAGGTGGCCGGGACAGGTGGGGGAAGGACCCAGTACTTC. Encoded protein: CASSLEVAGTGGGRTQYF.

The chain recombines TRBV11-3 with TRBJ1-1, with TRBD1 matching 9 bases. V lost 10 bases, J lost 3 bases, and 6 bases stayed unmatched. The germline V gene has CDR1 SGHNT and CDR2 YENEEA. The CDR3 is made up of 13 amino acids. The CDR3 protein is CAITDRGDTEAFF. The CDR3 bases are TGTGCCATCACCGACAGGGGGGACACTGAAGCTTTCTTT. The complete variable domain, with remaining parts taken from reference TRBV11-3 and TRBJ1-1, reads EAGVVQSPRYKIIEKKQPVAFWCNPISGHNTLYWYLQNLGQGPELLIRYENEEAVDDSQLPKDRFSAERLKGVDSTLKIQPAELGDSAVYLCAITDRGDTEAFFGQGTRLTVV.

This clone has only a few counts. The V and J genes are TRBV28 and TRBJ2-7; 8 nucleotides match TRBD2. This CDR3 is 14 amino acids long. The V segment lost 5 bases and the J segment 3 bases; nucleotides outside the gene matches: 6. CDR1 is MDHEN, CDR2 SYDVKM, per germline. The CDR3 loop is CASSPQRESYEQYF. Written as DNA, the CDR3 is TGTGCCAGCAGTCCTCAGCGGGAGAGCTACGAGCAGTACTTC.

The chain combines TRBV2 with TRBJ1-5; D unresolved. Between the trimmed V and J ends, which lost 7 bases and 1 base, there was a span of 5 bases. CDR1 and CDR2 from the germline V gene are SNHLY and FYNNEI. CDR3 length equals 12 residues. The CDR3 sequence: CASTESNQPQHF. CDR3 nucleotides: TGTGCCAGCACCGAGAGCAATCAGCCCCAGCATTTT.

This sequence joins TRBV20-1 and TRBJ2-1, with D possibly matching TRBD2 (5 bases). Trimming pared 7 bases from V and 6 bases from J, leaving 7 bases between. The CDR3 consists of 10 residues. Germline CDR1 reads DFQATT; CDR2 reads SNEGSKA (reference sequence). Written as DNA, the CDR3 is TGCAGTGTGAGGGTCAATGAGCAGTTCTTC. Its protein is CSVRVNEQFF.

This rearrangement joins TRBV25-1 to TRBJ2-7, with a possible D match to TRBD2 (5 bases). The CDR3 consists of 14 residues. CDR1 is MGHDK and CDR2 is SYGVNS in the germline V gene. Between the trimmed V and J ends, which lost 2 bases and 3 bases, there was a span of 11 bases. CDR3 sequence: CASSEIPGGYEQYF. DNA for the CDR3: TGTGCCAGCAGTGAAATCCCTGGAGGCTACGAGCAGTACTTC.

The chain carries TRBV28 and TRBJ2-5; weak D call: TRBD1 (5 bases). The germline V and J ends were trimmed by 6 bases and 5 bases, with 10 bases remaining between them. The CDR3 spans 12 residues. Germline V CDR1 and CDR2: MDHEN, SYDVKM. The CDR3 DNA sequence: TGTGCCAGCAGGCAGGGAACGGAGACCCAGTACTTC. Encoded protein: CASRQGTETQYF. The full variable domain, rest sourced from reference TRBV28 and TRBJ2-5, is DVKVTQSSRYLVKRTGEKVFLECVQDMDHENMFWYRQDPGLGLRLIYFSYDVKMKEKGDIPEGYSVSREKKERFSLILESASTNQTSMYLCASRQGTETQYFGPGTRLLVL.

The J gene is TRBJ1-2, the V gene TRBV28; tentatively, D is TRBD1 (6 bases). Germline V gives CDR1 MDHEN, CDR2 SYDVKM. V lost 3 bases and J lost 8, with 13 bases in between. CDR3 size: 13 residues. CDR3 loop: CASSLSGVGGYTF. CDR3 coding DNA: TGTGCCAGCAGTTTGTCAGGGGTGGGCGGCTACACCTTC.

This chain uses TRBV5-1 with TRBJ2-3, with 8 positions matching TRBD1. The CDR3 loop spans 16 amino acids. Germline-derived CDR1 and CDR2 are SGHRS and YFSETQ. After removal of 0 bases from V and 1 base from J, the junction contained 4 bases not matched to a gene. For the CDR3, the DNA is TGCGCCAGCAGCTTGGATCCGACAGGGGGCACAGATACGCAGTATTTT. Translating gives CASSLDPTGGTDTQYF.

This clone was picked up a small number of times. CDR3 region: CASSLSAYTEAFF. CDR3 DNA sequence: TGTGCCAGCAGTTTATCGGCCTACACTGAAGCTTTCTTT. The rearrangement links TRBV27 to TRBJ1-1; no firm D call. The germline V gene encodes CDR1 MNHEY and CDR2 SMNVEV (reference sequence). V was cut by 0 bases and J by 3 bases, with 5 bases left in between. There are 13 residues in the CDR3.

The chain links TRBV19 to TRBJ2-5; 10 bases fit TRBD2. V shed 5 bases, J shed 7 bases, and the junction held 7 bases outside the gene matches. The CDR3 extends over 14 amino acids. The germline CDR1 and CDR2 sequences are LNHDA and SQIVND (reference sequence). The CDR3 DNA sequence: TGTGCCAGTAGTGAGCGGGGGGGCTGGGGGACCCAGTACTTC. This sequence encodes CASSERGGWGTQYF.